This note documents a single T cell receptor (beta chain) sequence. Its antigen is not identified. The data belong to a study of graft-versus-host responses after intestinal transplantation. Study-level background: Every transplant recipient was induced with anti-thymocyte globulin, then maintained on tacrolimus and steroids for two to four years.

The protocol was immunoSEQ multiplex PCR, while the TCRdb copy is restricted to in-frame clones and leaves out a portion. The sample contains tens of thousands of clones, just over 90% of which appear only once. The CDR3 length is 10 residues. V was cut by 10 bases and J by 6 bases, with 8 bases left in between. The V gene's germline CDR1 is MNHNS and CDR2 SASEGT. Overall study results and limits: Recipient-marrow GvH clones were detected, some having first appeared in ileum or blood.

Sequenced material: unstimulated CD8+ T cells sorted from spleen or lymph node cells, taken before intestinal transplant. The TCR sequence derives from a human donor who received an intestinal transplant. The chain is built from TRBV6-1 and TRBJ2-3; D gene unclear. The CDR3 reads CATSGDTQYF. The CDR3 coding sequence is TGTGCCACCTCCGGGGATACGCAGTATTTT.